This record concerns one T cell receptor beta chain sequence. TCRdb keeps only in-frame clones here, not all; method: immunoSEQ multiplex PCR. Counted here are 100,000 to 150,000 clones, 88% occurring once; the ten biggest clones make up 10% to 13%. This entry comes from a study of blood T cell repertoires in COVID-19. Source material: peripheral blood. The sequence derives from a man aged 50-59 years with acute or convalescent COVID-19.

This CDR3 is CASGYRGYEQYF. In DNA form, the CDR3 reads TGTGCCAGCGGATACAGGGGTTACGAGCAGTACTTC. The chain combines TRBV19 with TRBJ2-7; the match to TRBD1 covers 7 bases. Germline assignment: CDR1 LNHDA and CDR2 SQIVND (reference sequence). The CDR3 is 12 residues long. V dropped 9 bases and J dropped 4; count of bases not matched to a gene: 6.